Sequencing of this T cell receptor beta chain was carried out in a study of cytomegalovirus exposure and HLA in healthy donors. Overall study results and limits: Presence/absence results assume similar sequencing depth per donor, which may not hold.

Both 60 Vbeta primers and 13 Jbeta primers went into the PCR. Generated by immunoSEQ multiplex PCR, the TCRdb table keeps only in-frame clones and is missing some. The profile covers about 130,000 clones, with 55% to 75% appearing a single time and less than 3.5% taken by the ten largest. CDR3 length: 15 amino acids. V trimming: 6 bases; J trimming: 3 bases; junction bases outside the gene matches: 4. The germline V gene has CDR1 MNHNS and CDR2 SASEGT. To note about this clone: What it binds is not known.

The chain carries TRBV6-1 and TRBJ2-7; TRBD2 matches 14 bases. This clonotype was obtained from a human donor in good health. Sequencing was done on a sample of PBMCs. The CDR3 coding sequence is TGTGCCAGCAGCCTCGGGACTAGCGGGAGCTACGAGCAGTACTTC. This sequence encodes CASSLGTSGSYEQYF.